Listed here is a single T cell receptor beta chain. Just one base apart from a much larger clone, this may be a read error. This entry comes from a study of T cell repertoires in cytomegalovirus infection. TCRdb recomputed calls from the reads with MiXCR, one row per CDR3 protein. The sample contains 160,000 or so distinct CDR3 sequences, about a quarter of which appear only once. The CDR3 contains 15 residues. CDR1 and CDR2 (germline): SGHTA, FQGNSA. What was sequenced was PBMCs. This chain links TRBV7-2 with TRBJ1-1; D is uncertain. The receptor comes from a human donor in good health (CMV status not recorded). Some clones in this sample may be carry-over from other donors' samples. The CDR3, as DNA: TGTGCCAGCAGCTATAGCGGGGTCATGAACACTGTAGCTTTCTTT. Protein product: CASSYSGVMNTVAFF.